This entry lists 11 T cell receptor beta chains sequenced from one sample in a study of OX40 agonist ivuxolimab in advanced cancers. The protocol was immunoSEQ multiplex PCR, while the TCRdb copy is restricted to in-frame clones and leaves out a portion. Of about 100,000 clones in the sample, under 85% were seen once. The starting material was CD4+ or CD8+ T cells sorted from blood, obtained in a trial of the OX40 agonist ivuxolimab. These receptors all come from an adult with an advanced solid tumor such as melanoma, head and neck, liver or kidney cancer.

The chain recombines TRBV14 with TRBJ1-2; D is uncertain. Per germline, CDR1 SGHDN and CDR2 FVKESK. With 2 bases removed from V and 6 bases from J, the gap between germline ends came to 19 bases. The CDR3 spans 16 residues. CDR3 in amino acids: CASSQRPGQTPDGYTF. In DNA, the CDR3 is TGTGCCAGCAGCCAACGTCCCGGGCAGACTCCTGATGGCTACACCTTC.

The rearrangement joins TRBV4-2 to TRBJ1-2, with a weak D call TRBD1 (6 bases). The CDR3 spans 17 residues. Germline CDR1 is LGHNA and CDR2 is YNFKEQ. Trimming stripped 0 bases from V and 4 bases from J, with 18 bases between. CDR3 amino acids: CASSQEGRTDSIYGYTF. The CDR3 coding sequence is TGTGCCAGCAGCCAAGAGGGAAGGACAGACTCGATCTATGGCTACACCTTC.

The chain is built from TRBV6-5 and TRBJ2-3; the D is unclear. Trimming took 6 bases from V and 2 from J, leaving 9 bases between them. The CDR3 loop spans 13 amino acids. CDR1 MNHEY and CDR2 SVGAGI come from the germline V gene. CDR3 nucleotide sequence: TGTGCCAGCAGAAGGCAGGACACAGATACGCAGTATTTT. Amino acids: CASRRQDTDTQYF.

In its sample, this clone was seen once. The chain uses TRBV9 and TRBJ2-3; 10 bases are a match to TRBD2. This CDR3 comprises 15 residues. CDR1 is SGDLS, CDR2 YYNGEE, per germline. J gave up 3 bases and V 4 bases, and 5 bases lay outside the gene matches. The CDR3 here is CASSPLTSGTDTQYF. The CDR3 coding sequence is TGTGCCAGCAGCCCCCTGACTAGCGGGACAGATACGCAGTATTTT.

The rearrangement links TRBV7-9 to TRBJ2-7; D uncertain. This CDR3 has 11 amino acids. Germline V gene lookup returns CDR1 SEHNR and CDR2 FQNEAQ (reference sequence). Trimming cost V 11 bases and J 6 bases, with 14 bases left between them. The CDR3 DNA reads TGTGCCGCCGGAGATTGGGTCGAGCAGTACTTC. This codes for CAAGDWVEQYF. Complete variable domain (other parts from reference TRBV7-9 and TRBJ2-7): DTGVSQNPRHKITKRGQNVTFRCDPISEHNRLYWYRQTLGQGPEFLTYFQNEAQLEKSRLLSDRFSAERPKGSFSTLEIQRTEQGDSAMYLCAAGDWVEQYFGPGTRLTVT.

The genes are TRBV7-3 and TRBJ2-1; D uncertain. The V end lost 5 bases, the J end lost 7 bases, and 12 bases lay between the germline ends. This CDR3 has 13 amino acids. Germline V CDR1 and CDR2: SGHTA, FQGTGA. The CDR3 protein is CASSAGNRNEQFF. The DNA of the CDR3 is TGTGCCAGCAGCGCTGGGAATAGGAATGAGCAGTTCTTC. Filled out from reference TRBV7-3 and TRBJ2-1, the complete variable domain reads GAGVSQTPSNKVTEKGKYVELRCDPISGHTALYWYRQSLGQGPEFLIYFQGTGAADDSGLPNDRFFAVRPEGSVSTLKIQRTERGDSAVYLCASSAGNRNEQFFGPGTRLTVL.

The chain couples TRBV2 to TRBJ2-3, with 9 nucleotides matching TRBD2. Trimming took 10 bases from V and 1 from J; bases not matched to a gene: 9. Germline V lookup: CDR1 SNHLY, CDR2 FYNNEI. There are 15 residues in the CDR3. In DNA form, the CDR3 reads TGTGCCATCATTAGCGGGGGAGCTCGCACAGATACGCAGTATTTT. Its protein product is CAIISGGARTDTQYF.

The V gene is TRBV5-8, the J gene TRBJ2-5, with D perhaps TRBD1 (6 bases). The CDR3 is made up of 14 amino acids. Germline-derived CDR1 and CDR2 are SGHTS and YDEGEE. V was shortened by 2 bases and J by 3 bases, with 11 bases between the two germline ends. The CDR3, as DNA: TGTGCCAGCAGCTTACCAGGACAGAAAGAGACCCAGTACTTC. Protein: CASSLPGQKETQYF.

The genes are TRBV5-1 and TRBJ2-5, with 9 positions matching TRBD2. This CDR3 comprises 16 residues. V dropped 0 bases and J dropped 5; count of bases not matched to a gene: 8. CDR1 and CDR2 (germline): SGHRS, YFSETQ. CDR3 coding DNA: TGCGCCAGCAGCTTGGTTGGGCTAGCGGGACGGGAGACCCAGTACTTC. This codes for CASSLVGLAGRETQYF. The full variable domain, completed using reference TRBV5-1 and TRBJ2-5, is KAGVTQTPRYLIKTRGQQVTLSCSPISGHRSVSWYQQTPGQGLQFLFEYFSETQRNKGNFPGRFSGRQFSNSRSEMNVSTLELGDSALYLCASSLVGLAGRETQYFGPGTRLLVL.

The CDR3 protein is CASSSRLADTQYF. CDR3 in DNA: TGTGCCAGCAGCTCCCGGTTGGCAGATACGCAGTATTTT. The chain carries TRBV7-9 and TRBJ2-3; the D is unclear. The CDR3 runs 13 residues. Germline V gene sequence: CDR1 SEHNR, CDR2 FQNEAQ (reference sequence). The V end was cut by 4 bases, the J end by 4 bases, with 9 bases between.

The chain couples TRBV5-1 to TRBJ2-3; the match to TRBD1 covers 9 bases. Per the germline V gene, CDR1 is SGHRS and CDR2 is YFSETQ. After removal of 5 bases from V and 5 bases from J, the junction contained 9 bases not matched to a gene. The length of the CDR3 is 15 residues. CDR3 nucleotide sequence: TGCGCCAGCAGAGTGACAGGGGGTGCGGGAGATACGCAGTATTTT. As protein: CASRVTGGAGDTQYF.